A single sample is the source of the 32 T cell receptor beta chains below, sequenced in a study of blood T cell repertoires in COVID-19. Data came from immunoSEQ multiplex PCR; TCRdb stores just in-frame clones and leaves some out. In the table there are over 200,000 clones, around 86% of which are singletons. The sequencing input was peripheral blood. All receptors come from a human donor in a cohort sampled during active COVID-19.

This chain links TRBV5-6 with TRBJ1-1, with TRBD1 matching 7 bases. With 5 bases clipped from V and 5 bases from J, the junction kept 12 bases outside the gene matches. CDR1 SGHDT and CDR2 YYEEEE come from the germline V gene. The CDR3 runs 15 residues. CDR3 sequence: CASSYWIQGSTEAFF. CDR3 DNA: TGTGCCAGCAGTTATTGGATACAGGGGTCTACTGAAGCTTTCTTT. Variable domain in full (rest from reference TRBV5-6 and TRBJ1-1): DAGVTQSPTHLIKTRGQQVTLRCSPKSGHDTVSWYQQALGQGPQFIFQYYEEEERQRGNFPDRFSGHQFPNYSSELNVNALLLGDSALYLCASSYWIQGSTEAFFGQGTRLTVV.

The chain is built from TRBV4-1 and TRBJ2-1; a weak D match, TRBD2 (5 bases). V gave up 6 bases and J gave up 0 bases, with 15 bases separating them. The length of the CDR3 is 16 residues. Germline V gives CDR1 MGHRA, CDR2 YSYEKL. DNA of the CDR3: TGCGCCAGCAGTCACCTCCGGGGAAGCTCCTACAATGAGCAGTTCTTC. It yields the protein CASSHLRGSSYNEQFF.

The CDR3 reads CASSQGLGRKGDGYTF. In DNA, the CDR3 is TGTGCCAGCAGCCAAGGCCTCGGACGGAAAGGGGATGGCTACACCTTC. V is TRBV3-1 (or the pseudogene TRBV3-2) and J is TRBJ1-2, with D possibly being TRBD1 (5 bases). Trimming removed 1 base from V and 6 bases from J, with 18 bases in between. The CDR3 has 16 residues. From germline, CDR1 is LGHDT and CDR2 YNNKEL (reference sequence).

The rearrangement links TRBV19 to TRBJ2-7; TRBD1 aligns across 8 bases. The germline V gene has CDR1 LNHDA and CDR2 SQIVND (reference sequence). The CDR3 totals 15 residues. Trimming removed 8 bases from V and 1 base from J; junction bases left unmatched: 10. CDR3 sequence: CASARQGTSSYEQYF. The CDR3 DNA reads TGTGCCAGTGCTCGACAGGGGACCTCTTCCTACGAGCAGTACTTC. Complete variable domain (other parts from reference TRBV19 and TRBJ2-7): DGGITQSPKYLFRKEGQNVTLSCEQNLNHDAMYWYRQDPGQGLRLIYYSQIVNDFQKGDIAEGYSVSREKKESFPLTVTSAQKNPTAFYLCASARQGTSSYEQYFGPGTRLTVT.

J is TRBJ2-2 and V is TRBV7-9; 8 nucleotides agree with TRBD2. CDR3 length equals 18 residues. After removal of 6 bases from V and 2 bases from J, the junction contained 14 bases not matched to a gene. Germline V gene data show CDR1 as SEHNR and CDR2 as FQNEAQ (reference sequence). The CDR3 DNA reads TGTGCCAGCAGTCAATTTGGGCTAGCGGGCGCTAACACCGGGGAGCTGTTTTTT. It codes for CASSQFGLAGANTGELFF.

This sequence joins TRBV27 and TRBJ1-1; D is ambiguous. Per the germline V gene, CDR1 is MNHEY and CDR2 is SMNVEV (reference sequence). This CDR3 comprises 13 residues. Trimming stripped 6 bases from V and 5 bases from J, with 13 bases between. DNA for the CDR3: TGTGCCAGCAGACCCCAGGATCGGACTGAAGCTTTCTTT. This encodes CASRPQDRTEAFF.

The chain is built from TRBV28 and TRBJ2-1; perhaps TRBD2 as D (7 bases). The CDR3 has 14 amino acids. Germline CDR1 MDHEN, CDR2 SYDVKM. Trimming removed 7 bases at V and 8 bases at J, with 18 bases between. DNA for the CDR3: TGTGCCAGCACCAAAGGGGGGGTGGGCTATGAGCAGTTCTTC. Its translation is CASTKGGVGYEQFF.

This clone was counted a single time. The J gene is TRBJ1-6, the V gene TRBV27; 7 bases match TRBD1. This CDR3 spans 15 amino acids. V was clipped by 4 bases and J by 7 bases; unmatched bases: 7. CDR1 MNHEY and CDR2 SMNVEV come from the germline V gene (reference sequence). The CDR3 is CASSSGQALNSPLHF. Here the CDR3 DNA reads TGTGCCAGCAGTTCCGGACAGGCCTTAAATTCACCCCTCCACTTT.

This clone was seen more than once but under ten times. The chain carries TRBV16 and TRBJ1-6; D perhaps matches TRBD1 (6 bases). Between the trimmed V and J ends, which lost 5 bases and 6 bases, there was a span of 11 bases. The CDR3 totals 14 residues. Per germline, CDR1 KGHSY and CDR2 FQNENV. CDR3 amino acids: CASSARQVNSPLHF. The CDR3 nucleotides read TGTGCCAGCAGCGCCCGACAGGTTAATTCACCCCTCCACTTT.

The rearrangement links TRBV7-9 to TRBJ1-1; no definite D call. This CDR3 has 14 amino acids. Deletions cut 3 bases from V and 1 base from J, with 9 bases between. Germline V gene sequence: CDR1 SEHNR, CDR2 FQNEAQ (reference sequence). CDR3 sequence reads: CASSFGAANTEAFF. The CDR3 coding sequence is TGTGCCAGCAGCTTTGGTGCGGCGAACACTGAAGCTTTCTTT.

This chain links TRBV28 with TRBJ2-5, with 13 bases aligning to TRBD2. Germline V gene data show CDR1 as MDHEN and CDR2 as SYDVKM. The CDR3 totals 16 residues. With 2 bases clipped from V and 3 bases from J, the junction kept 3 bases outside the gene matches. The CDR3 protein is CASSLGLAGAEETQYF. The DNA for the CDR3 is TGTGCCAGCAGTTTAGGACTAGCGGGAGCGGAAGAGACCCAGTACTTC.

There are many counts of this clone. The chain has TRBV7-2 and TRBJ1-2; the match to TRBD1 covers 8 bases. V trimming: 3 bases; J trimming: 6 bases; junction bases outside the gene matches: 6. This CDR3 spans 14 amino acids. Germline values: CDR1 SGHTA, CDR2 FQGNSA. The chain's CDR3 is CASSLGGRGHGYTF. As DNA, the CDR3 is TGTGCCAGCAGCTTGGGGGGCAGGGGGCATGGCTACACCTTC.

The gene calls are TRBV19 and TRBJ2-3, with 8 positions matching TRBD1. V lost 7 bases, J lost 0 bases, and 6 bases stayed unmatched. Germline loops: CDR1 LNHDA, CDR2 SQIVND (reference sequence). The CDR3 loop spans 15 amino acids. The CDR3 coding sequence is TGTGCCAGTAAAATACAGGGGGGAAGCACAGATACGCAGTATTTT. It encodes CASKIQGGSTDTQYF.

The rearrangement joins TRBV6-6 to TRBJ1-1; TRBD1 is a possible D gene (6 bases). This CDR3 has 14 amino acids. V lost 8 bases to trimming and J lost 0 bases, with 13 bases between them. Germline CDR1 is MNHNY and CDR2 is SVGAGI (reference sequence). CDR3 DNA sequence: TGTGCCAGCTGGGGACATGCTTTGAACACTGAAGCTTTCTTT. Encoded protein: CASWGHALNTEAFF.

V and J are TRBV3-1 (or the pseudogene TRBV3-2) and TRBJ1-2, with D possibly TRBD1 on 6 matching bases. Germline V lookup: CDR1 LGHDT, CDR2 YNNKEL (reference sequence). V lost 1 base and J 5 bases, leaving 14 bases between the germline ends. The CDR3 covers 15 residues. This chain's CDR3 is CASSQVRETGYGYTF. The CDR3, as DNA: TGTGCCAGCAGCCAAGTACGCGAGACAGGATATGGCTACACCTTC.

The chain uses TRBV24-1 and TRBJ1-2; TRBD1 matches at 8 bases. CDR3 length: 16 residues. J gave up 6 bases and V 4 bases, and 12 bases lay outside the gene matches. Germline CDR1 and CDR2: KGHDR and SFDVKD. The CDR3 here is CATSDSRQGKLNGYTF. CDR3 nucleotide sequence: TGTGCCACCAGTGACAGCAGACAGGGGAAGCTCAATGGCTACACCTTC.

The DNA for the CDR3 is TGTGCCAGCAGACCGACAGGGCGCTACGAGCAGTACTTC. Residues: CASRPTGRYEQYF. The rearrangement uses TRBV27 and TRBJ2-7, with 7 bases matching TRBD1. The CDR3 runs to 13 residues. Trimming cost V 6 bases and J 3 bases; bases outside gene matches: 5. Germline V gene lookup returns CDR1 MNHEY and CDR2 SMNVEV (reference sequence).

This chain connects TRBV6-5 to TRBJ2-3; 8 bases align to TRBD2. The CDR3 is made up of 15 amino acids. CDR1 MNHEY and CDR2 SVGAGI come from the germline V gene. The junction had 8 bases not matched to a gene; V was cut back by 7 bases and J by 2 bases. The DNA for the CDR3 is TGTGCCAGCACTGCGCTAGCGGGCCTCACAGATACGCAGTATTTT. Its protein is CASTALAGLTDTQYF.

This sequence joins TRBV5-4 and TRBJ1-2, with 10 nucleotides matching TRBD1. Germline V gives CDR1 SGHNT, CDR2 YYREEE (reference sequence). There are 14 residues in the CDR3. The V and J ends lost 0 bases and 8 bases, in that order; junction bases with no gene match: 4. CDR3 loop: CASSLEPGQGGYTF. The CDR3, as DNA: TGTGCCAGCAGCTTGGAACCGGGACAGGGGGGCTACACCTTC.

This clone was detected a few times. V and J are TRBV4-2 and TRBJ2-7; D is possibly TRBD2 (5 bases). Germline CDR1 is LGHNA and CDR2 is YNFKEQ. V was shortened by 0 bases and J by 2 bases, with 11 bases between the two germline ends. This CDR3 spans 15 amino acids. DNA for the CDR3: TGTGCCAGCAGCCAAGAACCTAGCACTACCTACGAGCAGTACTTC. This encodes CASSQEPSTTYEQYF.

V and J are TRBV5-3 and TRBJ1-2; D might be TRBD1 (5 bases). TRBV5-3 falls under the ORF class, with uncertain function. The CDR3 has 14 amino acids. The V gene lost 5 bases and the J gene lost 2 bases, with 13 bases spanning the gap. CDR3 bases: TGTGCCAGAAGGGAGGGACTGGCAAACTATGGCTACACCTTC. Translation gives CARREGLANYGYTF.

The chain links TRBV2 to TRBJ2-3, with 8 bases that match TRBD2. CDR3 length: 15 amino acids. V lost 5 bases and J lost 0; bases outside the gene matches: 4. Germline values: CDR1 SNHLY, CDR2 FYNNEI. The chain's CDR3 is CASSPAGVSTDTQYF. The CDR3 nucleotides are TGTGCCAGCAGTCCAGCGGGGGTAAGCACAGATACGCAGTATTTT.

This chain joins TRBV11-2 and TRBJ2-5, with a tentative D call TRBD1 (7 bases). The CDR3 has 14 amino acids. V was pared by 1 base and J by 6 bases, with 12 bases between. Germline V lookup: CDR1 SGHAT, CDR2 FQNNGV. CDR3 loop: CASSLVGGGKTQYF. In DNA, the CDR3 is TGTGCCAGCAGCTTAGTAGGGGGCGGGAAGACCCAGTACTTC.

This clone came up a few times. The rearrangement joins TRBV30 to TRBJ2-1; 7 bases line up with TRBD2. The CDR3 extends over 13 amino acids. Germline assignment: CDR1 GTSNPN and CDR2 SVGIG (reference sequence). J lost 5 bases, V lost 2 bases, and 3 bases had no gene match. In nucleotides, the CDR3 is TGTGCCTGGAGTACGGGACTAAACAATGAGCAGTTCTTC. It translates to CAWSTGLNNEQFF.

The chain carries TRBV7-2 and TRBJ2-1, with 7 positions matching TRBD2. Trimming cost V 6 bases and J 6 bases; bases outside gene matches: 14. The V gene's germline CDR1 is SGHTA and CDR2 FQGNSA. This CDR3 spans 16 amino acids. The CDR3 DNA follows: TGTGCCAGCAGGCATGGATTAGGGACGGGAGGCAATGAGCAGTTCTTC. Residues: CASRHGLGTGGNEQFF.

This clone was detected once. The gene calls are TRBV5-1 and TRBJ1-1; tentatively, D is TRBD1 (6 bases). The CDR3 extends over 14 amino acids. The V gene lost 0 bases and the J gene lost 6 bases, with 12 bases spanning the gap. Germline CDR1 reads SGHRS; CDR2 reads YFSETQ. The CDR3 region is CASSLVGGVAEAFF. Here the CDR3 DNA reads TGCGCCAGCAGCTTGGTAGGGGGTGTCGCTGAAGCTTTCTTT.

The CDR3 DNA is TGTGCCACCGCGGAGGCAGAAATGGGCTATGGCTACACCTTC. As protein: CATAEAEMGYGYTF. The V gene is TRBV24-1, the J gene TRBJ1-2; no reliable D call. Per germline, CDR1 KGHDR and CDR2 SFDVKD. V was pared by 9 bases and J by 4 bases, with 17 bases between. CDR3 length: 14 amino acids.

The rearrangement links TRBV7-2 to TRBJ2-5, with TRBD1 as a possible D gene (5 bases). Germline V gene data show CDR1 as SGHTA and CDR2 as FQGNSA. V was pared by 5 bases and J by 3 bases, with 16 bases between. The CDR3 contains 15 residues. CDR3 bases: TGTGCCAGCAGCCCAGTCGGTGGCAGGGAAGAGACCCAGTACTTC. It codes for CASSPVGGREETQYF.

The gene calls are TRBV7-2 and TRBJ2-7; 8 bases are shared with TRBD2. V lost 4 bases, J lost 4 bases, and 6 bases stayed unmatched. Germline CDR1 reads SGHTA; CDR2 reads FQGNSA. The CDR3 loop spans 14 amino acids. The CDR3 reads CASSSSGSSYEQYF. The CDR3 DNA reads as TGTGCCAGCAGCTCAAGCGGGAGTTCGTACGAGCAGTACTTC.

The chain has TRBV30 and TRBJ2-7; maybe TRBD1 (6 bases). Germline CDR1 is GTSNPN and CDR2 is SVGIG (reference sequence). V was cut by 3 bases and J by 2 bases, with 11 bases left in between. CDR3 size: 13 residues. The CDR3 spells CAWRTTGPYEQYF. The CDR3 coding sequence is TGTGCCTGGAGAACAACAGGGCCCTACGAGCAGTACTTC.

In nucleotides, the CDR3 is TGTGCCAGCAGTTCCCGGGACACCTCCTTACTTAATGAAAAACTGTTTTTT. Its translation: CASSSRDTSLLNEKLFF. The V and J genes are TRBV27 and TRBJ1-4, with D perhaps matching TRBD1 (6 bases). The length of the CDR3 is 17 residues. Germline CDR1 MNHEY, CDR2 SMNVEV (reference sequence). Trimming shortened V by 4 bases and J by 4 bases, and 19 bases separated the two germline ends.

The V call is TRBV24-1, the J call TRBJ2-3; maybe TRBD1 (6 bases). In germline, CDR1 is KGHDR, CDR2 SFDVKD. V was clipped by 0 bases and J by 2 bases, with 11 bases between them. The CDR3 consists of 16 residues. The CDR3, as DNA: TGTGCCACCAGTGATTTGTCAGGGGATCTCACAGATACGCAGTATTTT. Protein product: CATSDLSGDLTDTQYF.